A single sample gave rise to the 25 T cell receptor beta chains below, sequenced in a study of CD8+CD57+ T cells in acquired aplastic anemia. Genomic DNA constituted the template upon which TCR beta VDJ and CDR3 profiling was performed. TCRdb recomputed calls from the reads with MiXCR, one row per CDR3 protein. This table has hundreds of thousands of distinct CDR3 sequences, 60% to 80% appearing once. Sequencing used sorted CD4+, CD8+, or CD8+CD57+ T cells (not recorded which) from PBMCs. These TCRs come from a human donor in good health, serving as a control.

The J gene is TRBJ1-2, the V gene TRBV5-1; D perhaps matches TRBD1 (5 bases). The V gene's germline CDR1 is SGHRS and CDR2 YFSETQ. The length of the CDR3 is 13 residues. V was pared by 2 bases and J by 3 bases, with 8 bases between. The CDR3 spells CASSFETDYGYTF. Here the CDR3 DNA reads TGCGCCAGCAGCTTCGAGACAGACTATGGCTACACCTTC.

V usage is TRBV20-1 and J usage is TRBJ2-7; D call uncertain. Germline V gene lookup returns CDR1 DFQATT and CDR2 SNEGSKA (reference sequence). CDR3 length: 11 amino acids. V was clipped by 6 bases and J by 13 bases, with 19 bases between them. The CDR3 sequence: CSAAPVTENYF. The CDR3 region has the DNA TGCAGTGCCGCCCCCGTTACAGAAAATTACTTC.

To note about this clonotype: The junction departs from the called germline gene at one end, perhaps through a read error. The chain uses TRBV5-1 and TRBJ1-5; no firm D call. CDR1 and CDR2 (germline): SGHRS, YFSETQ. The CDR3 is made up of 13 amino acids. CDR3 amino acids: CASSSTWPEPQHF. CDR3 in DNA: TGTGCCAGCAGCTCCACATGGCCGGAGCCCCAGCATTTT.

The genes are TRBV10-3 and TRBJ1-4; no clear D. Deletions cut 9 bases from V and 11 bases from J, with 22 bases between. The CDR3 has 14 residues. Germline CDR1 is ENHRY and CDR2 is SYGVKD. CDR3 sequence: CAIRGSPENTKLFF. The CDR3 DNA sequence: TGTGCCATTCGTGGGTCCCCTGAAAACACCAAACTGTTTTTT.

The chain recombines TRBV19 with TRBJ2-3, with TRBD1 matching 8 bases. After removal of 4 bases from V and 8 bases from J, the junction contained 5 bases not matched to a gene. CDR3 size: 13 residues. Germline V CDR1 and CDR2: LNHDA, SQIVND (reference sequence). The CDR3 DNA is TGTGCCAGTAGTAAGGACAGGGCAGCTACGCAGTATTTT. Its translation is CASSKDRAATQYF.

The chain joins TRBV19 to TRBJ1-2; D gene uncertain. The CDR3 contains 12 residues. Germline-derived CDR1 and CDR2 are LNHDA and SQIVND (reference sequence). V was trimmed by 5 bases and J by 8 bases, leaving 12 bases between them. CDR3 DNA: TGTGCCAGTAGTCTTACCTCGGAAGGCTACACCTTC. Translating it yields CASSLTSEGYTF.

Here the CDR3 DNA reads TGTGCCAGCAGCAACGGACTAGACAGACACGACAATGAGCAGTTCTTC. Protein sequence: CASSNGLDRHDNEQFF. The chain has TRBV7-2 and TRBJ2-1; TRBD2 matches at 7 bases. With 5 bases clipped from V and 5 bases from J, the junction kept 12 bases outside the gene matches. Per germline, CDR1 SGHTA and CDR2 FQGNSA. The CDR3 extends over 16 amino acids.

This sequence joins TRBV7-2 and TRBJ2-2; the match to TRBD2 covers 12 bases. Germline assignment: CDR1 SGHTA and CDR2 FQGNSA. With 4 bases clipped from V and 12 bases from J, the junction kept 6 bases outside the gene matches. The CDR3 extends over 14 amino acids. CDR3: CASSSSGGAGQLFF. In DNA form, the CDR3 reads TGTGCCAGCAGCTCTAGCGGGGGGGCGGGGCAGCTGTTTTTT.

CDR3 nucleotide sequence: TGTGCCAGCAGCGGGACCAGCGGGACCCTCTACGAGCAGTACTTC. Encoded protein: CASSGTSGTLYEQYF. The rearrangement links TRBV7-9 to TRBJ2-7, with 7 bases that match TRBD2. The germline gives CDR1 SEHNR, CDR2 FQNEAQ (reference sequence). This CDR3 is 15 amino acids long. With 5 bases clipped from V and 3 bases from J, the junction kept 10 bases outside the gene matches.

This clonotype was found once. At one end the junction does not follow the germline gene, possibly because of a read error. The chain employs TRBV9 and TRBJ2-2, with 9 bases identical to TRBD2. Germline CDR1 reads SGDLS; CDR2 reads YYNGEE. CDR3 length equals 15 residues. The CDR3 nucleotides read TGTGCCAGCAGGGCGAGCGGGGGGAACCCCGGGGTGCTGTTTTTT. It yields the protein CASRASGGNPGVLFF.

The chain links TRBV5-4 to TRBJ1-1; TRBD1 is a possible D gene (5 bases). Trimming cost V 0 bases and J 11 bases, with 14 bases left between them. Germline V lookup: CDR1 SGHNT, CDR2 YYREEE (reference sequence). This CDR3 comprises 13 residues. The CDR3 sequence: CASSLGTGDAAFF. CDR3 sequence (DNA): TGTGCCAGCAGCTTGGGGACTGGGGACGCGGCTTTCTTT.

This clonotype was seen many times. The chain uses TRBV4-1 and TRBJ2-5; 10 bases line up with TRBD2. The CDR3 runs 16 residues. V dropped 1 base and J dropped 1; count of bases not matched to a gene: 3. CDR1 is MGHRA and CDR2 is YSYEKL in the germline V gene. The chain's CDR3 is CASSQVSGGAQETQYF. As DNA, the CDR3 is TGCGCCAGCAGCCAAGTGAGCGGGGGGGCCCAAGAGACCCAGTACTTC.

About this clonotype: At one end, the junction sequence differs from germline, possibly due to a read error. The genes are TRBV14 and TRBJ1-4; D remains unclear. The CDR3 contains 14 residues. Germline V gene sequence: CDR1 SGHDN, CDR2 FVKESK. The DNA of the CDR3 is TGTGCCAGCAGTGAAGGGCCGGGTAGCTATCAGCCGCTTTTT. Translation: CASSEGPGSYQPLF.

This clonotype has a count of ten or more. This chain links TRBV19 with TRBJ2-1; TRBD1 aligns across 8 bases. In germline, CDR1 is LNHDA, CDR2 SQIVND (reference sequence). V was pared by 5 bases and J by 7 bases, with 13 bases of the junction left unmatched. The CDR3 totals 16 residues. The chain's CDR3 is CASSFLARTGGNEQFF. DNA for the CDR3: TGTGCCAGTAGTTTCCTGGCTCGAACAGGGGGTAATGAGCAGTTCTTC.

To note about this clonotype: A much larger clone is a single base away; this may be a read error. The rearrangement joins TRBV3-1 to TRBJ1-2; D might be TRBD1 (6 bases). The CDR3 is 12 amino acids. Germline lookup yields CDR1 LGHDT and CDR2 YNNKEL (reference sequence). The CDR3 protein is CAGSQQGWGYTF. The DNA for the CDR3 is TGTGCCGGCAGCCAACAGGGTTGGGGCTACACCTTC.

The chain carries TRBV7-2 and TRBJ1-5; D is possibly TRBD1 (5 bases). In germline, CDR1 is SGHTA, CDR2 FQGNSA. The length of the CDR3 is 15 residues. V was trimmed by 6 bases and J by 16 bases, leaving 28 bases between them. The CDR3 is CASRLGTDYGHTFHF. The CDR3 DNA sequence: TGTGCCAGCAGATTGGGGACGGACTATGGCCACACCTTCCATTTT.

V usage is TRBV7-8 and J usage is TRBJ1-4; 8 bases are a match to TRBD1. J lost 14 bases, V lost 5 bases, and 19 bases had no gene match. Germline V gene data show CDR1 as SGHVS and CDR2 as FQNEAQ. The CDR3 has 16 residues. The CDR3 here is CASSQTGGQYDQYLFF. The CDR3 DNA follows: TGTGCCAGCAGCCAAACAGGGGGACAGTACGACCAGTACCTGTTTTTT.

A word on this clonotype: Mismatch with germline at one junction end may stem from a read error. The CDR3 sequence: CASSPARDRGFGEF. CDR3 in DNA: TGTGCCAGCAGCCCCGCCCGGGACAGGGGGTTCGGCGAGTTC. V usage is TRBV7-9 and J usage is TRBJ1-2; 11 bases are a match to TRBD1. Germline CDR1 is SEHNR and CDR2 is FQNEAQ (reference sequence). The CDR3 length is 14 residues.

In the case of this clonotype: Mismatch with germline at one junction end may stem from a read error. V is TRBV9 and J is TRBJ1-3; 7 bases are a match to TRBD1. CDR1 and CDR2 from the germline V gene are SGDLS and YYNGEE. The CDR3 extends over 14 amino acids. The CDR3 reads CASSGGQGGGNEHF. The CDR3 bases are TGTGCCAGCAGCGGAGGGCAAGGGGGCGGCAATGAGCATTTT.

With respect to this clonotype: A read error may account for a junction end that differs from germline. The gene calls are TRBV2 and TRBJ2-7; D is unclear. CDR1 is SNHLY, CDR2 FYNNEI, per germline. The length of the CDR3 is 13 residues. The CDR3 here is CASSQRVQESYSF. The CDR3 bases are TGTGCTAGCAGTCAAAGAGTTCAAGAGAGCTACTCCTTC.

The chain couples TRBV10-3 to TRBJ2-1, with D possibly being TRBD2 (5 bases). Germline values: CDR1 ENHRY, CDR2 SYGVKD. The V and J ends lost 7 bases and 7 bases respectively, with 14 bases between them. This CDR3 has 13 amino acids. The CDR3 protein is CAINREPGNEQFF. CDR3 DNA sequence: TGTGCCATCAACAGAGAACCGGGGAATGAGCAGTTCTTC.

This chain uses TRBV20-1 with TRBJ2-6; D not certain. The germline CDR1 and CDR2 sequences are DFQATT and SNEGSKA (reference sequence). Trimming pared 5 bases from V and 6 bases from J, leaving 17 bases between. CDR3 length equals 15 residues. DNA of the CDR3: TGCAGTGCTCTTAACGAGAATACACAGGCCAACGTCCTGACTTTC. Its protein product is CSALNENTQANVLTF.

The chain joins TRBV20-1 to TRBJ1-4; possibly TRBD1 for D (6 bases). The CDR3 is 15 amino acids. V lost 5 bases and J 5 bases, leaving 18 bases between the germline ends. CDR1 is DFQATT, CDR2 SNEGSKA, per germline (reference sequence). The CDR3 DNA is TGCAGTGCTGAGTGGGGGCCCGAAGGGAATGAAAAACTGTTTTTT. It codes for CSAEWGPEGNEKLFF.

This clonotype was observed once. The V and J genes are TRBV7-3 and TRBJ2-5, with D perhaps matching TRBD2 (6 bases). Trimming took off 5 bases at V and 14 bases at J, with 18 bases between the two ends. The CDR3 totals 12 residues. Germline V gene lookup returns CDR1 SGHTA and CDR2 FQGTGA. The CDR3 DNA reads TGTGCCAGCAGCCTTACGGGGGAGCTGCGCTACTTC. This translates into CASSLTGELRYF.

This clonotype showed up many times. The J gene is TRBJ2-3, the V gene TRBV7-8; D remains unclear. The CDR3 is 14 amino acids. The V end lost 3 bases, the J end lost 4 bases, and 11 bases lay between the germline ends. The V gene's germline CDR1 is SGHVS and CDR2 FQNEAQ. The CDR3 reads CASSFRPPADTQYF. The CDR3, as DNA: TGTGCCAGCAGCTTCAGGCCGCCCGCAGATACGCAGTATTTT. Based on the CDR3 plus reference TRBV7-8 and TRBJ2-3, the full variable domain is GAGVSQSPRYKVAKRGQDVALRCDPISGHVSLFWYQQALGQGPEFLTYFQNEAQLDKSGLPSDRFFAERPEGSVSTLKIQRTQQEDSAVYLCASSFRPPADTQYFGPGTRLTVL.